Listed below are T cell receptor beta chains from one sample, sequenced in a study of blood T cell repertoires in COVID-19. TCRdb keeps only in-frame clones here, not all; method: immunoSEQ multiplex PCR. The table has some 250,000 clones, about nine tenths seen once. What was sequenced was PBMCs or T cells enriched from blood (not recorded which). Source of these receptors: a man aged 18 to 30 who had recovered from COVID-19. The CDR3 runs from the conserved cysteine through the conserved F or W. The order of the fields is J gene, clone size, V gene, D gene, CDR3 protein, CDR3 DNA. A D gene is named only where the DNA matches it firmly. The size of a clone is reported for some rows only, either as once, few or many, or as a class for expanded clones.

j_gene: TRBJ2-5; abundance: NA; v_gene: TRBV2; d_gene: NA; CDR3aa: CASSELRGETQYF; CDR3nt: TGTGCCAGCAGTGAATTAAGGGGTGAGACCCAGTACTTC
j_gene: TRBJ2-3; abundance: few; v_gene: TRBV4-1; d_gene: TRBD2; CDR3aa: CASSLGHLKRLAEGSAQYF; CDR3nt: TGCGCCAGCAGCCTAGGACACTTAAAACGACTAGCGGAAGGTAGTGCGCAGTATTTT
j_gene: TRBJ2-5; abundance: NA; v_gene: TRBV6-5; d_gene: NA; CDR3aa: CASRRGGEETQYF; CDR3nt: TGTGCCAGCAGACGAGGGGGGGAAGAGACCCAGTACTTC
j_gene: TRBJ1-6; abundance: NA; v_gene: TRBV5-1; d_gene: TRBD1; CDR3aa: CASSLDTGGMSNSPLHF; CDR3nt: TGCGCCAGCAGCTTGGATACAGGGGGCATGAGTAATTCACCCCTCCACTTT
j_gene: TRBJ2-7; abundance: NA; v_gene: TRBV18; d_gene: NA; CDR3aa: CASSAGTPSYEQYF; CDR3nt: TGTGCCAGCTCAGCAGGGACACCATCCTACGAGCAGTACTTC
j_gene: TRBJ1-3; abundance: NA; v_gene: TRBV5-1; d_gene: NA; CDR3aa: CASSPQLRTMAGNTIYF; CDR3nt: TGCGCCAGCAGCCCCCAGCTGAGGACTATGGCTGGAAACACCATATATTTT
j_gene: TRBJ1-1; abundance: NA; v_gene: TRBV19; d_gene: NA; CDR3aa: CASNTIPLGHYSTGNTEAFF; CDR3nt: TGTGCCAGTAACACGATCCCCCTGGGACATTATTCTACAGGAAACACTGAAGCTTTCTTT
j_gene: TRBJ2-3; abundance: once; v_gene: TRBV7-2; d_gene: NA; CDR3aa: CASSLASASVGWDTQYF; CDR3nt: TGTGCCAGCAGCTTAGCCTCGGCTAGCGTAGGGTGGGATACGCAGTATTTT
j_gene: TRBJ2-5; abundance: NA; v_gene: TRBV5-4; d_gene: TRBD2; CDR3aa: CASSPASGGQETQYF; CDR3nt: TGTGCCAGCAGCCCGGCTAGCGGGGGCCAAGAGACCCAGTACTTC
j_gene: TRBJ2-7; abundance: NA; v_gene: TRBV4-2; d_gene: NA; CDR3aa: CASSQDSTQWGTTALGEQYF; CDR3nt: TGTGCCAGCAGCCAAGATTCGACGCAGTGGGGAACGACAGCTTTAGGCGAGCAGTACTTC
j_gene: TRBJ1-1; abundance: few; v_gene: TRBV3-1/TRBV3-2; d_gene: NA; CDR3aa: CASSQSPGVNTEAFF; CDR3nt: TGTGCCAGCAGCCAATCCCCAGGCGTGAACACTGAAGCTTTCTTT
j_gene: TRBJ2-1; abundance: NA; v_gene: TRBV11-2; d_gene: NA; CDR3aa: CASSPNEAGRGEQFF; CDR3nt: TGTGCCAGCAGCCCGAATGAGGCGGGGCGGGGTGAGCAGTTCTTC
j_gene: TRBJ1-5; abundance: NA; v_gene: TRBV4-2; d_gene: NA; CDR3aa: CASSQDRQGDMGNQPQHF; CDR3nt: TGTGCCAGCAGCCAAGATCGGCAGGGCGATATGGGCAATCAGCCCCAGCATTTT
j_gene: TRBJ2-3; abundance: NA; v_gene: TRBV13; d_gene: TRBD2; CDR3aa: CASSLGLGLAGGADTQYF; CDR3nt: TGTGCCAGCAGCTTAGGCCTCGGACTAGCGGGGGGGGCAGATACGCAGTATTTT
j_gene: TRBJ1-6; abundance: NA; v_gene: TRBV7-2; d_gene: NA; CDR3aa: CASSPGRAEDSPLHF; CDR3nt: TGTGCCAGCAGCCCAGGAAGGGCGGAGGATTCACCCCTCCACTTT
j_gene: TRBJ2-7; abundance: few; v_gene: TRBV9; d_gene: TRBD2; CDR3aa: CASSEGLAGTEQYF; CDR3nt: TGTGCCAGCAGCGAGGGACTAGCGGGGACCGAGCAGTACTTC
j_gene: TRBJ2-6; abundance: NA; v_gene: TRBV30; d_gene: NA; CDR3aa: CAWSVRGSGANVLTF; CDR3nt: TGTGCCTGGAGTGTTCGGGGTTCCGGGGCCAACGTCCTGACTTTC
j_gene: TRBJ1-5; abundance: NA; v_gene: TRBV12-3/TRBV12-4; d_gene: NA; CDR3aa: CASSRGQPQHF; CDR3nt: TGTGCCAGCAGCCGCGGGCAGCCCCAGCATTTT
j_gene: TRBJ2-2; abundance: NA; v_gene: TRBV6-5; d_gene: NA; CDR3aa: CATARGIGTGELFF; CDR3nt: TGTGCCACAGCACGGGGGATCGGCACCGGGGAGCTGTTTTTT
j_gene: TRBJ2-7; abundance: few; v_gene: TRBV19; d_gene: NA; CDR3aa: CASSLGAATYEQYF; CDR3nt: TGTGCCAGTAGTTTGGGGGCGGCGACCTACGAGCAGTACTTC
j_gene: TRBJ1-2; abundance: NA; v_gene: TRBV4-2; d_gene: NA; CDR3aa: CASSQDRGQSNYGYTF; CDR3nt: TGTGCCAGCAGCCAAGATAGGGGCCAGAGTAACTATGGCTACACCTTC
j_gene: TRBJ1-5; abundance: NA; v_gene: TRBV28; d_gene: NA; CDR3aa: CASSTGLQPQHF; CDR3nt: TGTGCCAGCAGCACAGGGCTTCAGCCCCAGCATTTT
j_gene: TRBJ2-7; abundance: once; v_gene: TRBV28; d_gene: NA; CDR3aa: CASSSQYEQYF; CDR3nt: TGTGCCAGCAGTTCCCAGTACGAGCAGTACTTC
j_gene: TRBJ1-3; abundance: NA; v_gene: TRBV23-1; d_gene: TRBD1; CDR3aa: CASSQQPLTGDTIYF; CDR3nt: TGCGCCAGCAGTCAACAACCCCTTACAGGGGACACCATATATTTT
j_gene: TRBJ1-4; abundance: NA; v_gene: TRBV6-9; d_gene: TRBD1; CDR3aa: CASSYGTGSPKKLFF; CDR3nt: TGTGCCAGCAGTTACGGGACAGGGTCCCCGAAAAAACTGTTTTTT
j_gene: TRBJ2-2; abundance: NA; v_gene: TRBV12-3/TRBV12-4; d_gene: NA; CDR3aa: CASSLSQGELFF; CDR3nt: TGTGCCAGCAGCCTATCCCAAGGGGAGCTGTTTTTT
j_gene: TRBJ2-1; abundance: NA; v_gene: TRBV11-3; d_gene: NA; CDR3aa: CASSLRLGNEQFF; CDR3nt: TGTGCCAGCAGCTTACGTCTCGGCAATGAGCAGTTCTTC
j_gene: TRBJ1-4; abundance: NA; v_gene: TRBV5-5; d_gene: TRBD1; CDR3aa: CASSSGQGGTNEKLFF; CDR3nt: TGTGCCAGCAGCAGTGGACAGGGAGGCACTAATGAAAAACTGTTTTTT
j_gene: TRBJ2-1; abundance: NA; v_gene: TRBV6-2/TRBV6-3; d_gene: NA; CDR3aa: CASSYGGATSYNEQFF; CDR3nt: TGTGCCAGCAGTTACGGCGGGGCTACCTCCTACAATGAGCAGTTCTTC
j_gene: TRBJ2-7; abundance: few; v_gene: TRBV27; d_gene: TRBD2; CDR3aa: CASSLRATSGRSYEQYF; CDR3nt: TGTGCCAGCAGTTTAAGGGCGACTAGCGGGAGGTCCTACGAGCAGTACTTC
j_gene: TRBJ1-6; abundance: NA; v_gene: TRBV10-3; d_gene: TRBD1; CDR3aa: CAISQGQGANSPLHF; CDR3nt: TGTGCCATCAGTCAGGGACAGGGGGCAAATTCACCCCTCCACTTT
j_gene: TRBJ1-1; abundance: NA; v_gene: TRBV28; d_gene: NA; CDR3aa: CASSFPIRGEAFF; CDR3nt: TGTGCCAGCAGTTTCCCCATCAGGGGTGAAGCTTTCTTT
j_gene: TRBJ2-7; abundance: NA; v_gene: TRBV7-8; d_gene: TRBD2; CDR3aa: CASSLGGSGSSEQYF; CDR3nt: TGTGCCAGCAGTCTAGGCGGTAGCGGGAGTTCCGAGCAGTACTTC
j_gene: TRBJ2-2; abundance: NA; v_gene: TRBV15; d_gene: TRBD2; CDR3aa: CATSRGRAVVGELFF; CDR3nt: TGTGCCACCAGTCGAGGGAGGGCCGTCGTCGGGGAGCTGTTTTTT